A single T cell receptor (beta chain) is shown here with its context. Its recognized antigen is unknown. From each donor, a roughly 2.5 ml peripheral blood sample was collected into PAXgene tubes and stored at -80 degrees C. Without any T cell sorting, total RNA was extracted from whole blood using the PAXgene blood miRNA kit on an automated QIAcube. Deep TCRalpha and TCRbeta repertoire profiling with unique molecular barcoding was performed on peripheral blood of monozygotic twin pairs concordant or discordant for inflammatory bowel disease. Smoking habits were recorded for all twin pairs, and each individual was classified as a current, former or never smoker. This specimen comes from a study of monozygotic twins with inflammatory bowel disease (dated by TCRdb to the late 2010s). With regard to the full study: In total, roughly 30 monozygotic twin pairs made up the full study: 19 Danish pairs, all IBD-discordant, plus nine German pairs, of which four were IBD-concordant and five were IBD-discordant. Each individual had, on average, about 151 000 unique TCRalpha sequences and 181 000 unique TCRbeta sequences available for analysis. Disease-associated traits were sought mainly through comparisons between IBD patients and their genetically identical healthy co-twins within discordant pairs. The study at large found these results: Differing immunosuppressive treatments among patients may have added background noise and inter-individual variability to the repertoires. Compared with healthy twins, IBD patients had fewer clonotypes in common with other individuals, a difference most pronounced in patients showing signs of disease activity. Different T cell subtypes could not be distinguished in the analysis. The results gave no support for a single strong signal or clonotype linked to IBD. No difference in repertoire similarity was observed between concordant and discordant twins, possibly owing to limited statistical power. IBD patients had lower TCRbeta repertoire diversity, measured by the inverse Simpson index, than their healthy co-twins.

The library was obtained by 5' RACE. Preparation of each TCR library used around 3.5 ug of total RNA. cDNA was synthesized with SMARTScribe reverse transcriptase in eight separate reactions per sample. Unique molecular identifiers containing a 6-nucleotide sample barcode were introduced through template switching during cDNA synthesis. TCRalpha and TCRbeta cDNA was amplified by two nested PCRs of approximately 17 and 9 cycles, with bead purification after each PCR. Before amplification, the cDNA was treated with uracil DNA-glycosylase and purified using the QIAquick PCR purification kit. The second PCR added Illumina TruSeq-compatible adapters along with sample-specific barcodes. TapeStation and Qubit were used to check library quality and concentration, and 5 to 6.5 ng of each library was pooled. Pooled libraries were sequenced on an Illumina HiSeq2500 single-index Rapid Run with 2 x 100 bp reads and custom sequencing primers. Turning to the authors' computational methods: MiGEC version 1.2.6 was used for UMI-based consensus assembly, which corrected PCR and sequencing errors. V(D)J alignment, clonotype assembly and CDR3 extraction were performed with MiXCR version 2.1.1. Gene usage, clonotype sharing and MAIT/NKT TCR abundance were normalised by analysing the top 1000, 10 000 and 20 000 clonotypes per sample. After downsampling to 27 000 UMIs, diversity was calculated as the inverse Simpson index using the vegan R package. Paired Mann-Whitney U tests on discordant twin pairs were used, with Benjamini-Hochberg multiple-testing correction. After reprocessing by TCRdb, each CDR3 protein sequence is one entry, and no DNA is given. These V and J calls originate from TCRdb's pipeline instead of the authors' own analysis. This sample's clone table shows 200,000 to 250,000 distinct CDR3 sequences. More than 7.5% of the sample belongs to the ten largest clones.

Sequenced: blood. This clonotype originated in a human donor with ulcerative colitis or Crohn's disease, or a healthy co-twin of an affected twin (not recorded which).

The CDR3 region reads CASSPFLAGSSYNEQFF. The sequence links TRBV5-1 to TRBJ2-1; TCRdb reports TRBD2, a call that lacks DNA to check it against. In the germline V gene, CDR1 corresponds to SGHRS and CDR2 to YFSETQ. The CDR3 measures 17 amino acids from cysteine to phenylalanine. DNA for this receptor is not on file.